This entry lists 29 T cell receptor beta chains sequenced from one sample in a study of T cell clonality in common variable immunodeficiency. Repertoires were generated with immunoSEQ multiplex PCR, while TCRdb's copy carries only in-frame clones and drops some. This repertoire lists approximately 30,000 clones without singletons; approximately 7% sits in the top ten. The study, taken as a whole, reports: Reportedly, TCR beta sequences from common variable immunodeficiency showed fewer deletions and N-nucleotide insertions.

The antigens these receptors bind are not known. What was sequenced was peripheral blood mononuclear cells. These TCRs come from a human donor with common variable immunodeficiency.

This clone was observed a few times. Read coverage stops 3 residues before the CDR3 terminus; the germline J gene supplies the remainder. The chain joins TRBV30 to TRBJ1-1, with D perhaps matching TRBD1 (5 bases). Trimming stripped 3 bases from V and 0 bases from J, with 8 bases between. The CDR3 has 13 amino acids. Germline CDR1 GTSNPN, CDR2 SVGIG (reference sequence). The CDR3 loop is CAWSPGMNTEAFF. Partial CDR3 DNA: TGTGCCTGGAGCCCAGGGATGAACACTGAA.

At least ten counts were recorded for this clone. Germline is not matched at one junction end, which may reflect a read error. The CDR3 extends 3 residues past the end of the read, so its final part is completed from the germline J gene. The rearrangement uses TRBV19 and TRBJ1-5; 7 bases line up with TRBD1. The CDR3 is 14 residues long. Germline V lookup: CDR1 LNHDA, CDR2 SQIVND (reference sequence). Partial CDR3 DNA: TGTGCCAGCAGTAACAAGGGGGCGGAACAGCCC. This gives the protein CASSNKGAEQP. The entire CDR3 reads CASSNKGAEQPQHF.

This clone was observed a handful of times. The CDR3 reads CASSDRGQTLTEAFF. Incomplete CDR3 DNA: TGTGCCAGCAGTGACCGAGGACAGACTTTGACTGAA. V is TRBV6-1 and J is TRBJ1-1; D possibly corresponds to TRBD1 (6 bases). The read gets to within 3 residues of the CDR3 end, and the germline J gene fills in the rest. CDR1 and CDR2 (germline): MNHNS, SASEGT. The CDR3 extends over 15 amino acids. V lost 3 bases and J lost 5, with 16 bases in between.

Only a few counts were recorded for this clone. The read comes to an end 3 residues before the CDR3 does, leaving the germline J gene to fill in the end. The V and J genes are TRBV6-2 or TRBV6-3 and TRBJ1-2; 9 bases are a match to TRBD1. Germline CDR1 and CDR2: MNHEY and SVGEGT. Trimming at V came to 6 bases and at J to 6 bases, leaving 8 bases not matched to a gene. This CDR3 spans 14 amino acids. The CDR3 loop is CASRINRGRDGYTF. The DNA read from the CDR3 is TGTGCCAGCAGGATCAACAGGGGGCGCGATGGC.

In this sample, this clone turned up many times. The read falls 3 residues short of the CDR3 end, and the missing part is taken from the germline J gene. The chain combines TRBV9 with TRBJ2-3, with 8 positions matching TRBD1. Germline CDR1 SGDLS, CDR2 YYNGEE. The CDR3 is 15 residues long. With 5 bases clipped from V and 1 base from J, the junction kept 6 bases outside the gene matches. CDR3 bases read: TGTGCCAGCAGTTACGGACAGGGCCGCACAGATACG. This encodes CASSYGQGRTDT. The whole CDR3 protein is CASSYGQGRTDTQYF. Looking up the rest from reference TRBV9 and TRBJ2-3 gives the full variable domain: DSGVTQTPKHLITATGQRVTLRCSPRSGDLSVYWYQQSLDQGLQFLIQYYNGEERAKGNILERFSAQQFPDLHSELNLSSLELGDSALYFCASSYGQGRTDTQYFGPGTRLTVL.

This clone was recorded a few times. The read ends 3 residues shy of where the CDR3 ends; the end is completed using the germline J gene. This chain uses TRBV11-2 with TRBJ2-3, with D unresolved. The CDR3 is made up of 14 amino acids. V lost 1 base and J 1 base, leaving 6 bases between the germline ends. CDR1 and CDR2 from the germline V gene are SGHAT and FQNNGV. The CDR3 region is CASSLGLGTDTQYF. The covered CDR3 bases are TGTGCCAGCAGCTTAGGGTTAGGCACAGATACG. The variable domain in full, with the rest retrieved from reference TRBV11-2 and TRBJ2-3, is EAGVAQSPRYKIIEKRQSVAFWCNPISGHATLYWYQQILGQGPKLLIQFQNNGVVDDSQLPKDRFSAERLKGVDSTLKIQPAKLEDSAVYLCASSLGLGTDTQYFGPGTRLTVL.

Regarding this clone: The sequenced fragment ends 3 residues before the CDR3 boundary, so the rest is inferred from the germline J gene. The chain uses TRBV7-2 and TRBJ1-1, with D possibly being TRBD1 (5 bases). CDR1 and CDR2 from the germline V gene are SGHTA and FQGNSA. Trimming shortened V by 1 base and J by 4 bases, and 10 bases separated the two germline ends. This CDR3 comprises 14 residues. The covered CDR3 bases are TGTGCCAGCAGCTTAGAGGGAGGGGCCACTGAA. This sequence encodes CASSLEGGATE. The whole CDR3 sequence is CASSLEGGATEAFF.

There are many counts of this clone. The read ends 3 residues early relative to the CDR3; the germline J gene fills the gap. The V gene is TRBV7-3, the J gene TRBJ2-3, with TRBD1 identical over 9 bases. V lost 2 bases and J lost 8; bases outside the gene matches: 14. Germline CDR1 SGHTA, CDR2 FQGTGA. The CDR3 contains 17 residues. CDR3 DNA (partial): TGTGCCAGCAGCTTAGCCCCCTCCGGGACAGGGAGAGGTACG. This translates into CASSLAPSGTGRGT. The full CDR3 sequence reads CASSLAPSGTGRGTQYF.

This clone was observed at least ten times. The read finishes 3 residues shy of the CDR3 end, and the germline J gene is used to complete it. The chain has TRBV30 and TRBJ1-5; D unresolved. Germline-derived CDR1 and CDR2 are GTSNPN and SVGIG (reference sequence). Trimming took 3 bases from V and 2 from J, leaving 8 bases between them. This CDR3 has 13 amino acids. Incomplete CDR3 DNA: TGTGCCTGGAGCATCAGCGGCAATCAGCCC. It translates to CAWSISGNQP. The full CDR3 reads CAWSISGNQPQHF. The complete variable domain, with remaining parts taken from reference TRBV30 and TRBJ1-5, reads SQTIHQWPATLVQPVGSPLSLECTVEGTSNPNLYWYRQAAGRGLQLLFYSVGIGQISSEVPQNLSASRPQDRQFILSSKKLLLSDSGFYLCAWSISGNQPQHFGDGTRLSIL.

This clone was counted ten times or more. With the read ending 3 residues before the CDR3 end, the germline J gene is used to fill in that end. The gene calls are TRBV7-2 and TRBJ2-3, with a weak D call TRBD2 (5 bases). V lost 4 bases and J lost 4, with 9 bases in between. The germline V gene encodes CDR1 SGHTA and CDR2 FQGNSA. This CDR3 contains 13 residues. The CDR3 DNA, read in part, is TGTGCCAGCAGCTCTGATAGCGCAGATACG. This codes for CASSSDSADT. The full CDR3 protein reads CASSSDSADTQYF.

This clone was found many times. The read is 3 residues too short to cover the CDR3 end, so that end is filled in from the germline J gene. V is TRBV7-9 and J is TRBJ2-3, with D tentatively TRBD1 (6 bases). Germline V gene data show CDR1 as SEHNR and CDR2 as FQNEAQ (reference sequence). This CDR3 spans 12 amino acids. V was pared by 5 bases and J by 8 bases, with 11 bases between. The sequenced CDR3 bases are TGTGCCAGCAGCCCAGGGGTCGGTACG. Translated, it gives CASSPGVGT. Given in full, the CDR3 is CASSPGVGTQYF.

As to this clone: The read ends 3 residues before the CDR3 terminus; that terminus is restored from the germline J gene. The chain combines TRBV30 with TRBJ1-5, with D possibly matching TRBD1 (6 bases). The V gene's germline CDR1 is GTSNPN and CDR2 SVGIG (reference sequence). This CDR3 comprises 13 residues. The V end lost 2 bases, the J end lost 5 bases, and 10 bases lay between the germline ends. CDR3 in amino acids: CAWSRQVDQPQHF. Partial CDR3 DNA: TGTGCCTGGAGTAGACAGGTTGATCAGCCC.

The sample holds many counts of this clone. The read ends 3 residues early relative to the CDR3; the germline J gene fills the gap. The chain links TRBV28 to TRBJ2-1; TRBD2 aligns across 11 bases. The J segment lost 8 bases and the V segment lost 3 bases, leaving 12 bases of the junction unmatched. The CDR3 consists of 17 residues. CDR1 and CDR2 from the germline V gene are MDHEN and SYDVKM. The sequenced CDR3 bases are TGTGCCAGCAGTTTCACCCAAACTAGCGGGAGTAGGGATGAG. It specifies CASSFTQTSGSRDE. In full, the CDR3 is CASSFTQTSGSRDEQFF. The variable domain in full, completed from reference TRBV28 and TRBJ2-1, reads DVKVTQSSRYLVKRTGEKVFLECVQDMDHENMFWYRQDPGLGLRLIYFSYDVKMKEKGDIPEGYSVSREKKERFSLILESASTNQTSMYLCASSFTQTSGSRDEQFFGPGTRLTVL.

The sample holds a few counts of this clone. Coverage ceases 3 residues before the CDR3 finishes, and the germline J gene fills in the end. The gene calls are TRBV19 and TRBJ1-5; D might be TRBD1 (5 bases). The CDR3 has 16 amino acids. V was cut by 8 bases and J by 3 bases, with 20 bases left in between. Germline lookup yields CDR1 LNHDA and CDR2 SQIVND (reference sequence). The part of the CDR3 DNA that was read is TGTGCCAGTTCGGTAGGTGGTCGCAGGGCCAATCAGCCC. Protein sequence: CASSVGGRRANQP. The CDR3 reads in full as CASSVGGRRANQPQHF.

This clone was seen ten or more times. The read comes to an end 3 residues before the CDR3 does, leaving the germline J gene to fill in the end. The J gene is TRBJ2-1, the V gene TRBV20-1; TRBD2 matches at 11 bases. The CDR3 loop spans 17 amino acids. J was trimmed by 0 bases and V by 6 bases; bases with no gene match: 10. The germline gives CDR1 DFQATT, CDR2 SNEGSKA (reference sequence). The sequenced part of the CDR3 DNA is TGCAGTGCCCCCCCGGGACTAGCGGATATCTCCTACAATGAG. This gives the protein CSAPPGLADISYNE. The CDR3 reads in full as CSAPPGLADISYNEQFF.

This clone was observed many times. The read stops 3 residues short of the end of the CDR3; the missing end is completed from the germline J gene. This chain joins TRBV23-1 and TRBJ2-5; 11 bases align to TRBD1. TRBV23-1 is annotated as an ORF whose role is uncertain. V shed 2 bases, J shed 5 bases, and the junction held 10 bases outside the gene matches. The CDR3 has 17 residues. The DNA read from the CDR3 is TGCGCCAGCAGTCAAAAAGCCGGACAGGGGGCCTTCGAGACC. It specifies CASSQKAGQGAFET. Given in full, the CDR3 is CASSQKAGQGAFETQYF.

Concerning this clone itself: The CDR3 end lies 3 residues beyond the end of the read and is filled in from the germline J gene. The chain links TRBV10-3 to TRBJ2-5, with D possibly matching TRBD1 (6 bases). This CDR3 spans 15 amino acids. Per the germline V gene, CDR1 is ENHRY and CDR2 is SYGVKD. The V gene lost 0 bases and the J gene lost 2 bases, with 10 bases spanning the gap. CDR3 region: CAISESGGQQETQYF. The sequenced part of the CDR3 DNA is TGTGCCATCAGTGAGTCTGGAGGACAGCAAGAGACC.

Within the sample, this clone is medium-sized (0.01 to 0.1%). The CDR3 end lies 3 residues beyond the end of the read and is filled in from the germline J gene. This rearrangement joins TRBV28 to TRBJ2-7, with D perhaps matching TRBD2 (5 bases). CDR1 MDHEN and CDR2 SYDVKM come from the germline V gene. This CDR3 comprises 14 residues. Between the trimmed V and J ends, which lost 3 bases and 5 bases, there was a span of 14 bases. The CDR3 DNA, read in part, is TGTGCCAGCAGTTTCTCGGGGATTACAGACGAG. Its protein product is CASSFSGITDE. The whole CDR3 sequence is CASSFSGITDEQYF.

There are many counts of this clone. The read stops 3 residues short of the end of the CDR3; the missing end is completed from the germline J gene. This chain links TRBV4-2 with TRBJ1-1; the match to TRBD1 covers 7 bases. The germline V gene has CDR1 LGHNA and CDR2 YNFKEQ. Losses at the gene ends were 4 bases for V and 1 base for J; bases not matched to a gene: 0. The CDR3 covers 13 residues. The sequenced CDR3 bases are TGTGCCAGCAGCCGACAGGGGAACACTGAA. Protein sequence: CASSRQGNTE. In full, the CDR3 reads CASSRQGNTEAFF.

As for this clone: The read terminates 3 residues ahead of where the CDR3 ends, so the germline J gene completes it. The chain is built from TRBV7-6 and TRBJ2-3; D remains unclear. The V and J ends lost 5 bases and 0 bases respectively, with 3 bases between them. CDR3 length: 12 residues. From germline, CDR1 is SGHVS and CDR2 FNYEAQ. This chain's CDR3 is CASSLSTDTQYF. The CDR3 bases that were read are TGTGCCAGCAGCCTGAGCACAGATACG.

This clone came up many times. The read ends 3 residues early relative to the CDR3; the germline J gene fills the gap. The V gene is TRBV6-2 or TRBV6-3, the J gene TRBJ2-1; TRBD2 agrees at 11 bases. The trim removed 4 bases at V and 2 bases at J, leaving 7 bases unmatched. In germline, CDR1 is MNHEY, CDR2 SVGEGT. The CDR3 has 17 residues. CDR3 DNA (partial): TGTGCCAGCAGTTCCCTCCCTAGCGGGAGGCCCTACAATGAG. Protein sequence: CASSSLPSGRPYNE. The whole CDR3 reads CASSSLPSGRPYNEQFF.

This clone was observed a few times. The observed sequence ends 3 residues before the CDR3 terminus, with the missing tail filled in from the germline J gene. V usage is TRBV7-6 and J usage is TRBJ1-2, with D possibly matching TRBD1 (6 bases). The V end lost 4 bases, the J end lost 0 bases, and 9 bases lay between the germline ends. The CDR3 length is 14 residues. CDR1 is SGHVS, CDR2 FNYEAQ, per germline. CDR3 residues: CASSSDRANYGYTF. The CDR3 DNA, read in part, is TGTGCCAGCAGCTCGGACAGAGCTAACTATGGC. Based on the CDR3 plus reference TRBV7-6 and TRBJ1-2, the full variable domain is GAGVSQSPRYKVTKRGQDVALRCDPISGHVSLYWYRQALGQGPEFLTYFNYEAQQDKSGLPNDRFSAERPEGSISTLTIQRTEQRDSAMYRCASSSDRANYGYTFGSGTRLTVV.

In this sample, this clone turned up a few times. The CDR3 protein is CASSSDSLNYGYTF. The sequenced CDR3 bases are TGTGCCAGCAGCTCCGACTCCCTCAACTATGGC. The V and J genes are TRBV7-8 and TRBJ1-2; D gene unclear. The CDR3 extends 3 residues past the end of the read, so its final part is completed from the germline J gene. This CDR3 spans 14 amino acids. Trimming left V 4 bases short and J 2 bases short, with 11 bases between. Germline loops: CDR1 SGHVS, CDR2 FQNEAQ.

This clone was found a few times. From the germline J gene comes the end of the CDR3, since the read stops 3 residues before it. The identical CDR3 is also encoded by other nucleotide sequences in the sample. This sequence joins TRBV2 and TRBJ2-3; 8 bases map to TRBD1. CDR1 and CDR2 from the germline V gene are SNHLY and FYNNEI. The CDR3 is 14 residues long. V shed 8 bases and J 0 bases; nucleotides not matched to a gene: 4. The CDR3 region is CASGQGTSTDTQYF. Incomplete CDR3 DNA: TGTGCCAGCGGACAGGGTACTAGCACAGATACG.

As for this clone: The read is 3 residues too short to cover the CDR3 end, so that end is filled in from the germline J gene. The chain combines TRBV7-6 with TRBJ1-5; D remains unclear. Deletions cut 5 bases from V and 7 bases from J, with 12 bases between. Germline V CDR1 and CDR2: SGHVS, FNYEAQ. The CDR3 runs 13 residues. The CDR3 reads CASSQGLGQPQHF. The sequenced CDR3 bases are TGTGCCAGCAGCCAAGGACTCGGGCAGCCC.

This clone was counted a few times. The read halts 3 residues ahead of the CDR3 end, with the missing end drawn from the germline J gene. This chain links TRBV6-2 or TRBV6-3 with TRBJ1-2; possibly TRBD1 for D (6 bases). Germline CDR1 is MNHEY and CDR2 is SVGEGT. Deletions cut 5 bases from V and 2 bases from J, with 21 bases between. This CDR3 is built from 17 residues. The CDR3 loop reads CASSTTPRDTGNYGYTF. CDR3 DNA, as far as it was read: TGTGCCAGCAGTACCACCCCCCGGGACACAGGAAACTATGGC.

This clone has ten or more counts. Read coverage stops 3 residues before the CDR3 terminus; the germline J gene supplies the remainder. The gene calls are TRBV19 and TRBJ2-2, with TRBD1 identical over 11 bases. Per the germline V gene, CDR1 is LNHDA and CDR2 is SQIVND (reference sequence). The CDR3 covers 14 residues. V dropped 9 bases and J dropped 2; count of bases not matched to a gene: 2. The sequenced part of the CDR3 DNA is TGTGCCAGCCGGACAGGGGGCAACACCGGGGAG. The encoded protein is CASRTGGNTGE. The entire CDR3 is CASRTGGNTGELFF.

In regard to this clone: The CDR3 extends 3 residues past the end of the read, so its final part is completed from the germline J gene. The chain combines TRBV5-5 with TRBJ2-7; tentatively, D is TRBD1 (5 bases). V lost 4 bases and J 6 bases, leaving 11 bases between the germline ends. The CDR3 has 12 residues. Germline V gives CDR1 SGHKS, CDR2 YYEKEE (reference sequence). The sequenced CDR3 bases are TGTGCCAGCAGCGAGCAGGGTGGCGAG. The encoded protein is CASSEQGGE. From start to end, the CDR3 is CASSEQGGEQYF.

This clone occurred many times. The sequenced fragment ends 3 residues before the CDR3 boundary, so the rest is inferred from the germline J gene. The chain carries TRBV30 and TRBJ2-3, with TRBD2 matching over 7 bases. Germline V gene data show CDR1 as GTSNPN and CDR2 as SVGIG (reference sequence). The CDR3 spans 14 residues. The J segment lost 3 bases and the V segment lost 4 bases, leaving 7 bases of the junction unmatched. The sequenced part of the CDR3 DNA is TGTGCCTGGACGCGACTAGCCGGGACAGATACG. Amino acids: CAWTRLAGTDT. The entire CDR3 protein reads CAWTRLAGTDTQYF.